These T cell receptor beta chains were read from a single sample in a study of cytomegalovirus exposure and HLA in healthy donors. The method was immunoSEQ multiplex PCR; TCRdb's version includes in-frame clones alone and lacks a portion of them. The sample contains around 190,000 clones, about 81% of which appear only once. Source material: PBMCs. These receptors were obtained from a woman aged 25 to 45 in good health and CMV-seronegative. CDR3s include the opening cysteine and the closing phenylalanine or tryptophan. Each record gives: CDR3 protein, CDR3 DNA, D gene, clone size, V gene, J gene. D genes are given only for firm matches. A row's size may be missing; if present it is once, few, many or a size class.

CDR3aa: CASSYLRNGELFF
CDR3nt: TGTGCCAGCAGTTACTTGCGGAACGGGGAGCTGTTTTTT
d_gene: -
abundance: -
v_gene: TRBV6-5
j_gene: TRBJ2-2

CDR3aa: CATETSGNHNEQFF
CDR3nt: TGTGCCACCGAGACTAGCGGGAACCACAATGAGCAGTTCTTC
d_gene: TRBD2
abundance: -
v_gene: TRBV27
j_gene: TRBJ2-1

CDR3aa: CASITQGTSNEKLFF
CDR3nt: TGTGCCAGCATTACCCAGGGCACTTCTAATGAAAAACTGTTTTTT
d_gene: -
abundance: -
v_gene: TRBV2
j_gene: TRBJ1-4

CDR3aa: CASSLKIGQRANYGYTF
CDR3nt: TGCGCCAGCAGCTTAAAAATAGGACAGCGAGCTAACTATGGCTACACCTTC
d_gene: -
abundance: -
v_gene: TRBV5-1
j_gene: TRBJ1-2

CDR3aa: CAIRQVPTDTQYF
CDR3nt: TGTGCCATCAGACAGGTACCCACAGATACGCAGTATTTT
d_gene: -
abundance: -
v_gene: TRBV10-3
j_gene: TRBJ2-3

CDR3aa: CASSLGRGDQPQHF
CDR3nt: TGTGCCAGCAGCTTGGGCCGGGGGGATCAGCCCCAGCATTTT
d_gene: -
abundance: -
v_gene: TRBV5-6
j_gene: TRBJ1-5

CDR3aa: CASSQDRGLVKFF
CDR3nt: TGTGCCAGCAGCCAAGATCGAGGGTTAGTAAAGTTCTTC
d_gene: -
abundance: -
v_gene: TRBV14
j_gene: TRBJ2-1

CDR3aa: CASSGRQPRGSPLHF
CDR3nt: TGTGCCAGCAGCGGACGACAGCCCAGGGGTTCACCCCTCCACTTT
d_gene: -
abundance: -
v_gene: TRBV7-9
j_gene: TRBJ1-6

CDR3aa: CASSLVAVREETQYF
CDR3nt: TGTGCCAGCAGCTTGGTTGCGGTCAGGGAAGAGACCCAGTACTTC
d_gene: -
abundance: -
v_gene: TRBV5-6
j_gene: TRBJ2-5

CDR3aa: CASSQESNRGLAFYEQYF
CDR3nt: TGCGCCAGCAGCCAAGAATCCAACCGGGGACTAGCGTTCTACGAGCAGTACTTC
d_gene: TRBD2
abundance: -
v_gene: TRBV4-1
j_gene: TRBJ2-7

CDR3aa: CASTQMGGPRLTYEQYF
CDR3nt: TGCGCCAGCACCCAAATGGGGGGTCCTCGATTAACCTACGAGCAGTACTTC
d_gene: -
abundance: -
v_gene: TRBV5-1
j_gene: TRBJ2-7

CDR3aa: CASSVAGGSNQPQHF
CDR3nt: TGTGCCAGCAGCGTGGCTGGAGGAAGCAATCAGCCCCAGCATTTT
d_gene: -
abundance: once
v_gene: TRBV5-6
j_gene: TRBJ1-5

CDR3aa: CAWSPRLIQSYEQYF
CDR3nt: TGTGCCTGGAGCCCGCGACTGATCCAGTCCTACGAGCAGTACTTC
d_gene: -
abundance: -
v_gene: TRBV30
j_gene: TRBJ2-7

CDR3aa: CSALRADTQYF
CDR3nt: TGCAGTGCTCTCCGGGCAGATACGCAGTATTTT
d_gene: -
abundance: -
v_gene: TRBV20-1
j_gene: TRBJ2-3

CDR3aa: CASSALRQGAGNTIYF
CDR3nt: TGTGCCAGCAGTGCTCTTAGACAGGGGGCTGGAAACACCATATATTTT
d_gene: TRBD1
abundance: -
v_gene: TRBV2
j_gene: TRBJ1-3

CDR3aa: CASSDAIGGEKLFF
CDR3nt: TGTGCCAGCAGTGATGCTATCGGAGGGGAAAAACTGTTTTTT
d_gene: -
abundance: -
v_gene: TRBV6-6
j_gene: TRBJ1-4

CDR3aa: CASSPDRGNEKLFF
CDR3nt: TGCGCCAGCAGCCCGGACAGGGGGAATGAAAAACTGTTTTTT
d_gene: TRBD1
abundance: few
v_gene: TRBV5-1
j_gene: TRBJ1-4

CDR3aa: CASSQQMYEQYF
CDR3nt: TGCGCCAGCAGTCAGCAGATGTACGAGCAGTACTTC
d_gene: -
abundance: -
v_gene: TRBV23-1
j_gene: TRBJ2-7

CDR3aa: CASSLAPTATNEKLFF
CDR3nt: TGTGCCAGCAGCTTGGCTCCTACGGCAACTAATGAAAAACTGTTTTTT
d_gene: -
abundance: once
v_gene: TRBV5-4
j_gene: TRBJ1-4

CDR3aa: CASSPRGRPYEQYF
CDR3nt: TGTGCCAGCAGCCCTCGGGGGAGACCCTACGAGCAGTACTTC
d_gene: -
abundance: -
v_gene: TRBV4-2
j_gene: TRBJ2-7

CDR3aa: CASSPPVGSGNTIYF
CDR3nt: TGTGCCAGCTCACCGCCCGTCGGTTCTGGAAACACCATATATTTT
d_gene: -
abundance: -
v_gene: TRBV18
j_gene: TRBJ1-3

CDR3aa: CASSQTGGPNEKLFF
CDR3nt: TGCGCCAGCAGCCAAACAGGGGGTCCTAATGAAAAACTGTTTTTT
d_gene: TRBD1
abundance: -
v_gene: TRBV4-1
j_gene: TRBJ1-4

CDR3aa: CASSAPGTSGRIWAQYF
CDR3nt: TGCGCCAGCAGTGCCCCCGGGACTAGCGGGAGGATATGGGCCCAGTACTTC
d_gene: TRBD2
abundance: -
v_gene: TRBV10-2
j_gene: TRBJ2-5

CDR3aa: CASSPGTGITDTQYF
CDR3nt: TGTGCCAGCAGCCCCGGGACAGGGATCACAGATACGCAGTATTTT
d_gene: TRBD1
abundance: -
v_gene: TRBV2
j_gene: TRBJ2-3

CDR3aa: CASSGRLAGGGGYYEQYF
CDR3nt: TGTGCCAGCAGTGGGAGACTAGCGGGAGGAGGGGGTTACTACGAGCAGTACTTC
d_gene: TRBD2
abundance: once
v_gene: TRBV2
j_gene: TRBJ2-7

CDR3aa: CASSDRGTNTEAFF
CDR3nt: TGTGCCAGCAGCGACCGGGGGACGAACACTGAAGCTTTCTTT
d_gene: -
abundance: -
v_gene: TRBV7-2
j_gene: TRBJ1-1

CDR3aa: CASSPREGRYRF
CDR3nt: TGTGCCAGCTCACCCCGAGAGGGTCGGTATCGCTTC
d_gene: -
abundance: once
v_gene: TRBV18
j_gene: TRBJ2-7

CDR3aa: CASSIPGHNQPQHF
CDR3nt: TGTGCCAGCAGTATTCCAGGGCACAATCAGCCCCAGCATTTT
d_gene: -
abundance: -
v_gene: TRBV2
j_gene: TRBJ1-5

CDR3aa: CASSPRTVSGYTF
CDR3nt: TGTGCCAGCAGCCCCCGGACAGTTAGTGGCTACACCTTC
d_gene: -
abundance: -
v_gene: TRBV7-8
j_gene: TRBJ1-2

CDR3aa: CASSFGTGELFF
CDR3nt: TGTGCCAGCAGTTTCGGCACCGGGGAGCTGTTTTTT
d_gene: -
abundance: -
v_gene: TRBV28
j_gene: TRBJ2-2

CDR3aa: CASSLAQQVNYGYTF
CDR3nt: TGTGCCAGCAGCTTGGCCCAGCAGGTTAACTATGGCTACACCTTC
d_gene: -
abundance: -
v_gene: TRBV5-6
j_gene: TRBJ1-2

CDR3aa: CASSPASGQGGNEQFF
CDR3nt: TGTGCCAGCAGCCCTGCCTCGGGACAGGGTGGAAATGAGCAGTTCTTC
d_gene: TRBD1
abundance: -
v_gene: TRBV7-6
j_gene: TRBJ2-1

CDR3aa: CSVERDTYEQYF
CDR3nt: TGCAGCGTTGAGAGGGACACCTACGAGCAGTACTTC
d_gene: -
abundance: -
v_gene: TRBV29-1
j_gene: TRBJ2-7

CDR3aa: CASSLVQGRTDTQYF
CDR3nt: TGCGCCAGCAGCTTGGTGCAGGGGCGCACAGATACGCAGTATTTT
d_gene: -
abundance: -
v_gene: TRBV5-1
j_gene: TRBJ2-3

CDR3aa: CASSSGSYYSGYTF
CDR3nt: TGTGCCAGCAGCTCAGGGTCTTACTATAGTGGCTACACCTTC
d_gene: -
abundance: -
v_gene: TRBV9
j_gene: TRBJ1-2

CDR3aa: CASSPGGGGSPSSYNEQFF
CDR3nt: TGTGCCAGCAGCCCCGGCGGCGGGGGGTCCCCTAGCTCCTACAATGAGCAGTTCTTC
d_gene: TRBD2
abundance: -
v_gene: TRBV7-3
j_gene: TRBJ2-1

CDR3aa: CASSEVAGNTEAFF
CDR3nt: TGTGCCAGCAGTGAAGTAGCTGGCAACACTGAAGCTTTCTTT
d_gene: -
abundance: -
v_gene: TRBV2
j_gene: TRBJ1-1

CDR3aa: CASSSGASGANVLTF
CDR3nt: TGTGCCAGCAGCTCGGGAGCCTCTGGGGCCAACGTCCTGACTTTC
d_gene: -
abundance: -
v_gene: TRBV2
j_gene: TRBJ2-6

CDR3aa: CASSLGARGSDTQYF
CDR3nt: TGTGCCAGCAGCCTCGGAGCTAGAGGGTCAGATACGCAGTATTTT
d_gene: -
abundance: -
v_gene: TRBV6-5
j_gene: TRBJ2-3

CDR3aa: CASSWGQGAYEQYF
CDR3nt: TGCGCCAGCAGCTGGGGACAGGGGGCCTACGAGCAGTACTTC
d_gene: TRBD1
abundance: -
v_gene: TRBV5-1
j_gene: TRBJ2-7

CDR3aa: CASSLGGGYQPQHF
CDR3nt: TGTGCCAGCAGCTTAGGCGGCGGATATCAGCCCCAGCATTTT
d_gene: -
abundance: once
v_gene: TRBV11-2
j_gene: TRBJ1-5

CDR3aa: CASSLGGVNDEQFF
CDR3nt: TGTGCCAGCAGCTTAGGAGGGGTTAACGATGAGCAGTTCTTC
d_gene: -
abundance: -
v_gene: TRBV7-3
j_gene: TRBJ2-1

CDR3aa: CSVDNRQGTGANVLTF
CDR3nt: TGCAGCGTTGACAATCGACAGGGGACTGGGGCCAACGTCCTGACTTTC
d_gene: TRBD1
abundance: -
v_gene: TRBV29-1
j_gene: TRBJ2-6

CDR3aa: CASKSSAGQGTDTQYF
CDR3nt: TGTGCCAGCAAGTCTTCGGCAGGACAGGGGACAGATACGCAGTATTTT
d_gene: TRBD1
abundance: -
v_gene: TRBV5-4
j_gene: TRBJ2-3

CDR3aa: CSVKEERRNEQFF
CDR3nt: TGCAGCGTTAAGGAGGAGAGAAGGAATGAGCAGTTCTTC
d_gene: -
abundance: -
v_gene: TRBV29-1
j_gene: TRBJ2-1

CDR3aa: CSVGANQDPGELFF
CDR3nt: TGCAGCGTTGGGGCTAACCAGGATCCCGGGGAGCTGTTTTTT
d_gene: -
abundance: -
v_gene: TRBV29-1
j_gene: TRBJ2-2

CDR3aa: CASSLSRGSSGEAFF
CDR3nt: TGCGCCAGCAGCTTGTCCAGGGGCTCTAGCGGTGAAGCTTTCTTT
d_gene: -
abundance: -
v_gene: TRBV5-1
j_gene: TRBJ1-1

CDR3aa: CASAGRPRGTGELFF
CDR3nt: TGTGCCAGCGCCGGGAGGCCTAGGGGCACCGGGGAGCTGTTTTTT
d_gene: TRBD2
abundance: -
v_gene: TRBV18
j_gene: TRBJ2-2

CDR3aa: CASSRTAQETQYF
CDR3nt: TGTGCCAGCAGCCGGACAGCGCAAGAGACCCAGTACTTC
d_gene: -
abundance: -
v_gene: TRBV6-5
j_gene: TRBJ2-5

CDR3aa: CAWSPGWYYGYTF
CDR3nt: TGTGCCTGGAGTCCAGGGTGGTACTATGGCTACACCTTC
d_gene: -
abundance: few
v_gene: TRBV30
j_gene: TRBJ1-2

CDR3aa: CAWSLGWTDGNTIYF
CDR3nt: TGTGCCTGGAGTCTAGGGTGGACAGACGGAAACACCATATATTTT
d_gene: -
abundance: -
v_gene: TRBV30
j_gene: TRBJ1-3

CDR3aa: CASSPGQGALYSPLHF
CDR3nt: TGTGCCAGCAGTCCTGGACAGGGGGCCTTATATTCACCCCTCCACTTT
d_gene: TRBD1
abundance: few
v_gene: TRBV27
j_gene: TRBJ1-6

CDR3aa: CASRLAGGREDEQFF
CDR3nt: TGCGCCAGCAGGTTAGCGGGAGGGCGGGAGGATGAGCAGTTCTTC
d_gene: TRBD2
abundance: -
v_gene: TRBV5-1
j_gene: TRBJ2-1

CDR3aa: CASSQELARGEQYF
CDR3nt: TGTGCCAGCAGCCAAGAGCTAGCCCGTGGGGAGCAGTACTTC
d_gene: -
abundance: -
v_gene: TRBV14
j_gene: TRBJ2-7

CDR3aa: CASSRGGKDGYTF
CDR3nt: TGCGCCAGCAGTCGGGGTGGAAAGGATGGCTACACCTTC
d_gene: -
abundance: -
v_gene: TRBV10-2
j_gene: TRBJ1-2